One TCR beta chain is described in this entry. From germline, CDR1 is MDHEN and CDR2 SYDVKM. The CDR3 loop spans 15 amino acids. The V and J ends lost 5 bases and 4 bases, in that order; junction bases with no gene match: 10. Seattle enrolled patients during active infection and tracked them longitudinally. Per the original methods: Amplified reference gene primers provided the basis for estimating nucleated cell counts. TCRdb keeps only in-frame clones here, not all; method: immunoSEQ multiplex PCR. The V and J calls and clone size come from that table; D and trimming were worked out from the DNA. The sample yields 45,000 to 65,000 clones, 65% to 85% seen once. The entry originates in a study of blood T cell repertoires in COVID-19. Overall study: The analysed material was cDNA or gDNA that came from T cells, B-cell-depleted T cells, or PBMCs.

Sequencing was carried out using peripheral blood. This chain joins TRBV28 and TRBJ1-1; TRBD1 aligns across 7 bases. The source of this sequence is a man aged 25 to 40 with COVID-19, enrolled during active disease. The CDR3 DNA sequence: TGTGCCAGCAGTCCCCGACAGGGAAGAGGCACTGAAGCTTTCTTT. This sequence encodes CASSPRQGRGTEAFF. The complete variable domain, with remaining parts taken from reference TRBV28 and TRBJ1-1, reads DVKVTQSSRYLVKRTGEKVFLECVQDMDHENMFWYRQDPGLGLRLIYFSYDVKMKEKGDIPEGYSVSREKKERFSLILESASTNQTSMYLCASSPRQGRGTEAFFGQGTRLTVV.